A selection of T cell receptor beta chains follows, all from one sample in a study of cytomegalovirus exposure and HLA in healthy donors. The method was immunoSEQ multiplex PCR; TCRdb's version includes in-frame clones alone and lacks a portion of them. The table includes approximately 100,000 clones, roughly 89% detected once. Specimen: PBMCs. The receptors derive from a woman in her 30s in good health and CMV-seronegative. CDR3s include the opening cysteine and the closing phenylalanine or tryptophan. D genes are given only for firm matches. Size is stated for part of the rows, as once, few or many counts, or as a class when the clone is expanded.

J gene,clone size,V gene,D gene,CDR3 protein,CDR3 DNA
TRBJ2-1,.,TRBV2,TRBD1,CASSSGTGVHEQFF,TGTGCCAGCAGTTCCGGGACAGGGGTACATGAGCAGTTCTTC
TRBJ2-2,.,TRBV4-3,.,CASSHLMGGRTGELFF,TGCGCCAGCAGCCACCTCATGGGGGGTCGCACCGGGGAGCTGTTTTTT
TRBJ2-5,.,TRBV5-1,TRBD2,CASSLANSGGAETQYF,TGCGCCAGCAGCTTGGCCAACAGCGGGGGGGCGGAGACCCAGTACTTC
TRBJ2-3,.,TRBV14,.,CASSHWSQTDTQYF,TGTGCCAGCAGCCATTGGTCGCAGACAGATACGCAGTATTTT
TRBJ1-2,once,TRBV23-1,.,CASSQYTGSPTNYGYTF,TGCGCCAGCAGTCAGTACACAGGGTCCCCGACTAACTATGGCTACACCTTC
TRBJ2-3,.,TRBV13,.,CASSPQLPSTDTQYF,TGTGCCAGCAGCCCACAGCTACCTAGCACAGATACGCAGTATTTT
TRBJ1-5,.,TRBV28,TRBD1,CASSPTQGANQPQHF,TGTGCCAGCAGCCCTACCCAGGGGGCCAATCAGCCCCAGCATTTT
TRBJ2-3,.,TRBV6-1,.,CASSEAPSSTDTQYF,TGTGCCAGCAGTGAAGCCCCGTCGAGCACAGATACGCAGTATTTT
TRBJ2-1,.,TRBV5-1,.,CASSSSIGRLVGEQFF,TGCGCCAGCAGCTCTTCTATCGGGAGATTGGTTGGGGAGCAGTTCTTC
TRBJ2-7,few,TRBV9,TRBD2,CASSGGGDLYEQYF,TGTGCCAGCAGCGGCGGGGGGGACCTCTACGAGCAGTACTTC
TRBJ1-5,once,TRBV2,TRBD1,CASGQGKQPQHF,TGTGCCAGCGGACAGGGGAAGCAGCCCCAGCATTTT
TRBJ2-2,.,TRBV7-3,TRBD1,CASSSTGASTGELFF,TGTGCCAGCAGCTCGACAGGGGCGTCCACCGGGGAGCTGTTTTTT
TRBJ2-2,many,TRBV18,.,CASSPPYRVGTGELFF,TGTGCCAGCTCACCACCCTACAGGGTCGGCACCGGGGAGCTGTTTTTT
TRBJ2-1,.,TRBV10-3,TRBD2,CAISAVGGNTNEQFF,TGTGCCATCAGCGCTGTCGGGGGGAACACCAATGAGCAGTTCTTC
TRBJ1-3,.,TRBV5-1,.,CASSSLAGNTIYF,TGCGCCAGCAGCTCCCTTGCTGGAAACACCATATATTTT
TRBJ1-5,.,TRBV10-2,.,CASSDGGYQPQHF,TGCGCCAGCAGTGATGGGGGGTATCAGCCCCAGCATTTT